This entry is about one T cell receptor beta chain. Its specificity is unknown. This sample was included in a study of beta chain features in type 1 diabetes. Study-level findings and limits: Researchers reported that naive, central memory and Treg TCRB repertoires appeared more similar in patients than in healthy donors. VDJ junctions in type 1 diabetes patients carried more deletions and fewer insertions.

The CDR3 is made up of 13 amino acids. V shed 3 bases and J shed 4 bases, with 10 bases lying between them. The V gene's germline CDR1 is SGHRS and CDR2 YFSETQ. The investigators reverse transcribed all of the isolated RNA, so they sequenced expressed TCRB transcripts. Naive, central memory and regulatory T cell samples yielded around 3.3 million reads on average. The assay was immunoSEQ multiplex PCR, and TCRdb's table has in-frame clones only and misses some. Among nearly 250,000 clones, around 14% were seen once, and the ten largest hold about 0.024%. The receptor was isolated from a woman between 40 and 50 years old in good health. Sequences were obtained from naive CD4+ T cells from blood. The V and J genes are TRBV5-1 and TRBJ1-1; tentative D call: TRBD1 (5 bases). DNA for the CDR3: TGCGCCAGCAGCTCCGAGACAGTCACTGAAGCTTTCTTT. Its protein is CASSSETVTEAFF. Full variable domain (outside the CDR3, taken from reference TRBV5-1 and TRBJ1-1): KAGVTQTPRYLIKTRGQQVTLSCSPISGHRSVSWYQQTPGQGLQFLFEYFSETQRNKGNFPGRFSGRQFSNSRSEMNVSTLELGDSALYLCASSSETVTEAFFGQGTRLTVV.